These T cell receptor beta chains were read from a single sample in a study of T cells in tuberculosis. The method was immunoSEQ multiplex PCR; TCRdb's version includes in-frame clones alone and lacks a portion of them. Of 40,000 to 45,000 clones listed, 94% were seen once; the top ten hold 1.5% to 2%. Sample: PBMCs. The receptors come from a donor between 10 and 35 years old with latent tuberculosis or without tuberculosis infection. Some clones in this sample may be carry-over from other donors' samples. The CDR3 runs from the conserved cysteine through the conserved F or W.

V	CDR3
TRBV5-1	CASSLGDRAPVSSANVLTF
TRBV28	CASSLTIGGQYF
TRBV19	CASSIDYGQKIYEQYF
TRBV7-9	CASSHTGATEAFF
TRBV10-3	CAISASSGSSTYEQYF
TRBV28	CASSGTSLDYEQYF
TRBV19	CASKDRANSGNTIYF
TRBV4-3	CASSQDWTPYNEQFF
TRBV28	CASSSELAPEYNEQFF
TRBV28	CASSRTGLGQQETQYF
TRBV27	CASSLAYRRFTEAFF